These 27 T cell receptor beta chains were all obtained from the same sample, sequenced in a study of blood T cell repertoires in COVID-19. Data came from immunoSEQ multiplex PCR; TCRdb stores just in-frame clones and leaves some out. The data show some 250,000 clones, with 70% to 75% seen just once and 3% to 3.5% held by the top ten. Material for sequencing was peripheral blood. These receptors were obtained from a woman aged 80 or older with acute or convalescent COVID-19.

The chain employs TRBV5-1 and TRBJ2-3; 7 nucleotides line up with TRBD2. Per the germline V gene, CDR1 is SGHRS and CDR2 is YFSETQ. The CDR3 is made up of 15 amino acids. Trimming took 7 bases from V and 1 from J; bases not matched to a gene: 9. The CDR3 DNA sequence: TGCGCCAGCCGGAGGAGGGGAGGGGGCACAGATACGCAGTATTTT. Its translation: CASRRRGGGTDTQYF. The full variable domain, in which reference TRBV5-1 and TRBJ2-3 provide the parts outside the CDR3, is KAGVTQTPRYLIKTRGQQVTLSCSPISGHRSVSWYQQTPGQGLQFLFEYFSETQRNKGNFPGRFSGRQFSNSRSEMNVSTLELGDSALYLCASRRRGGGTDTQYFGPGTRLTVL.

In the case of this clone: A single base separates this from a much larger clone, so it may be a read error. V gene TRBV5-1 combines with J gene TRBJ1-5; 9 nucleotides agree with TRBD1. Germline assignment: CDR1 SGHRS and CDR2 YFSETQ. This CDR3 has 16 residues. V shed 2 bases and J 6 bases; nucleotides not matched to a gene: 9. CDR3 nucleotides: TGCGCCAGCAGCTTAGGACTGGGACAGGGCGGTCAGCCCCAGCATTTT. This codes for CASSLGLGQGGQPQHF.

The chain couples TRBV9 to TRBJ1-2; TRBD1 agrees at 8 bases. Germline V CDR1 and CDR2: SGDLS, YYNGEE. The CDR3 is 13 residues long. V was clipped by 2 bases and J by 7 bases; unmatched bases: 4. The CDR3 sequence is CASSVTQGAGYTF. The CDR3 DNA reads TGTGCCAGCAGCGTTACGCAGGGGGCTGGCTACACCTTC. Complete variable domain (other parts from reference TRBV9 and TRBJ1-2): DSGVTQTPKHLITATGQRVTLRCSPRSGDLSVYWYQQSLDQGLQFLIQYYNGEERAKGNILERFSAQQFPDLHSELNLSSLELGDSALYFCASSVTQGAGYTFGSGTRLTVV.

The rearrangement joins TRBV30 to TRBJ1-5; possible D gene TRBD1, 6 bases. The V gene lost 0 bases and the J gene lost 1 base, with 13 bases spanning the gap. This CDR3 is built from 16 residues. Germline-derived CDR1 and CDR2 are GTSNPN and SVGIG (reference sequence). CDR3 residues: CAWSVRLGGSNQPQHF. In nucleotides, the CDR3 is TGTGCCTGGAGTGTACGGCTAGGGGGAAGCAATCAGCCCCAGCATTTT.

The CDR3 spells CASSQRGASGANVLTF. DNA for the CDR3: TGTGCCAGCAGCCAACGCGGAGCCTCTGGGGCCAACGTCCTGACTTTC. The J gene is TRBJ2-6, the V gene TRBV3-1 (or the pseudogene TRBV3-2); D gene ambiguous. CDR1 LGHDT and CDR2 YNNKEL come from the germline V gene (reference sequence). Trimming removed 2 bases from V and 0 bases from J, with 8 bases in between. The CDR3 has 16 residues.

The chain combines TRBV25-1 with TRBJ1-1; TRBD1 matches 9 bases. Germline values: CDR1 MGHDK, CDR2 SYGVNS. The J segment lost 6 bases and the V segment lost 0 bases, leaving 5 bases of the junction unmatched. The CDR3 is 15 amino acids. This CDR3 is CASSEYGTGRAEAFF. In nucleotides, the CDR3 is TGTGCCAGCAGTGAATATGGGACAGGGCGTGCTGAAGCTTTCTTT.

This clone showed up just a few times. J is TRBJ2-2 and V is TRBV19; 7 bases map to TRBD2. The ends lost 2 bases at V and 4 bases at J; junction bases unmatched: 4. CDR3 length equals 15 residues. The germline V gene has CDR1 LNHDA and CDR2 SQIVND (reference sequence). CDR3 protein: CASSIRREGTGELFF. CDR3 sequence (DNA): TGTGCCAGTAGTATACGGAGGGAGGGCACCGGGGAGCTGTTTTTT.

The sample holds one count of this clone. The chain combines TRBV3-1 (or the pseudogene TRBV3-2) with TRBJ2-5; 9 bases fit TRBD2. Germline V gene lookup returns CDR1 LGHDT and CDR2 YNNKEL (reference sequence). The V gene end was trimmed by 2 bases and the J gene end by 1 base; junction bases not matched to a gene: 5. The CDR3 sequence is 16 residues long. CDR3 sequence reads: CASSQNSGSFQETQYF. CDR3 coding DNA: TGTGCCAGCAGCCAAAATAGCGGGAGTTTCCAAGAGACCCAGTACTTC.

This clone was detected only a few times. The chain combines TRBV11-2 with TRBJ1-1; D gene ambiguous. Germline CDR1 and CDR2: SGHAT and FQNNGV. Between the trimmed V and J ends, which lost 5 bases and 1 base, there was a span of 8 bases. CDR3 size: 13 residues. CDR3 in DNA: TGTGCCAGCAGCCCACCAGAGAACACTGAAGCTTTCTTT. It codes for CASSPPENTEAFF.

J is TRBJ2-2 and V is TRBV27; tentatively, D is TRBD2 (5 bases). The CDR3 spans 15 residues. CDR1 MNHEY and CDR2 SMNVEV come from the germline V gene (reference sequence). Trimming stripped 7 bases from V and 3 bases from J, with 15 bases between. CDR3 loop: CASTLGLGDTGELFF. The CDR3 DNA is TGTGCCAGCACCTTGGGCCTCGGGGACACCGGGGAGCTGTTTTTT.

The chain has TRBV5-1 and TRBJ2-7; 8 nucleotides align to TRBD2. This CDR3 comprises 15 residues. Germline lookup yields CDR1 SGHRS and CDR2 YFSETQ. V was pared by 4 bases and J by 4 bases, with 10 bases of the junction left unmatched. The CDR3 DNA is TGCGCCAGCAGCCCGTCTGGCGGGGGGCCATACGAGCAGTACTTC. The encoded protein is CASSPSGGGPYEQYF.

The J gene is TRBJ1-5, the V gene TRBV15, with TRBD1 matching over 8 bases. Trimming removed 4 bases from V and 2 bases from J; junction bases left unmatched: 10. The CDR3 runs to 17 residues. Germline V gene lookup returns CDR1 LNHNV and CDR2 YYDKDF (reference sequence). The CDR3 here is CATSTGQGLGGNQPQHF. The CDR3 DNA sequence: TGTGCCACCAGCACTGGACAGGGACTTGGGGGCAATCAGCCCCAGCATTTT.

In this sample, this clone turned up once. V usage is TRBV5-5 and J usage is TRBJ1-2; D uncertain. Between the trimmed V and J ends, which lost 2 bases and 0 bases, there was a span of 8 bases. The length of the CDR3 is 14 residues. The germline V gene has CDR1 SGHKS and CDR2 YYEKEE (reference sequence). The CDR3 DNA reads TGTGCCAGCAGCTTCAGTACCCCTAACTATGGCTACACCTTC. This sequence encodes CASSFSTPNYGYTF. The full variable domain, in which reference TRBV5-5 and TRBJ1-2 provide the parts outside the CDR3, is DAGVTQSPTHLIKTRGQQVTLRCSPISGHKSVSWYQQVLGQGPQFIFQYYEKEERGRGNFPDRFSARQFPNYSSELNVNALLLGDSALYLCASSFSTPNYGYTFGSGTRLTVV.

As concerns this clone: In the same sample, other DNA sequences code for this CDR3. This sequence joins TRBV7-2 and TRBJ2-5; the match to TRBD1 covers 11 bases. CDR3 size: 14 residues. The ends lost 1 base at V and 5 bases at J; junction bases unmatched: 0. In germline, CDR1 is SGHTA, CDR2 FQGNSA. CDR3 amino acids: CASSLGTGGETQYF. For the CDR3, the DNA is TGTGCCAGCAGCTTAGGGACAGGGGGCGAGACCCAGTACTTC.

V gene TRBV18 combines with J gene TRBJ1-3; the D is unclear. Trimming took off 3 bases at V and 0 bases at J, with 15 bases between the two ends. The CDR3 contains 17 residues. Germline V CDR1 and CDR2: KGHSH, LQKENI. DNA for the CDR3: TGTGCCAGCTCACCGCCCCATCCAGCGTTCTCTGGAAACACCATATATTTT. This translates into CASSPPHPAFSGNTIYF.

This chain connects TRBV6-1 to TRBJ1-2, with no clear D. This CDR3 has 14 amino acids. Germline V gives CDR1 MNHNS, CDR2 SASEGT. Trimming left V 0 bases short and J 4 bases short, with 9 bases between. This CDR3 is CASSEARLGYGYTF. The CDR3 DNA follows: TGTGCCAGCAGTGAAGCCAGGTTGGGCTATGGCTACACCTTC.

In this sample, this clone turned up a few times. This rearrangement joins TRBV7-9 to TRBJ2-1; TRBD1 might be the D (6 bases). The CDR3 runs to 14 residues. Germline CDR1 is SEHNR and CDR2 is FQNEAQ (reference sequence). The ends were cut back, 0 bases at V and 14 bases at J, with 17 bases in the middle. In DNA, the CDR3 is TGTGCCAGCAGCTTAGCGTCCTGGCATGCAGGGGAGTTCTTC. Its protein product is CASSLASWHAGEFF.

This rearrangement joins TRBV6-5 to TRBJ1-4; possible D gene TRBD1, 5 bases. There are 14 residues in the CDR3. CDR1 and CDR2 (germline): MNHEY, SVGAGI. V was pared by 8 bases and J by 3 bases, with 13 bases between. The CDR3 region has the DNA TGTGCCAGCCGATGGGGGGGTTCTAATGAAAAACTGTTTTTT. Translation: CASRWGGSNEKLFF.

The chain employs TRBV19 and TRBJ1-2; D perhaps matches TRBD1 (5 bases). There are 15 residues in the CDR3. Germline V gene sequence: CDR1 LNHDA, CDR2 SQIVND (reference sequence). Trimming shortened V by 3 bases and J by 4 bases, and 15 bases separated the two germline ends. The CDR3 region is CASSIVVGPTYGYTF. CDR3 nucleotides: TGTGCCAGTAGTATCGTTGTGGGGCCCACCTATGGCTACACCTTC.

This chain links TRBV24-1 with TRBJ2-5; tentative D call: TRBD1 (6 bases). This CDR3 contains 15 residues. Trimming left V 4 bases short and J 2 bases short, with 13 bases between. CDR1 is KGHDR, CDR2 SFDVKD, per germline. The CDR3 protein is CATSEGGGGQETQYF. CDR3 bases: TGTGCCACCAGTGAAGGGGGTGGGGGACAAGAGACCCAGTACTTC.

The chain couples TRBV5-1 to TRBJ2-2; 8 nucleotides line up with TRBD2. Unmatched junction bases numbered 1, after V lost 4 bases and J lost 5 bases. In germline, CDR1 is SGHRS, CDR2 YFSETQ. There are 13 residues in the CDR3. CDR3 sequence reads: CASSPGGTGELFF. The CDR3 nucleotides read TGCGCCAGCAGCCCGGGGGGGACCGGGGAGCTGTTTTTT.

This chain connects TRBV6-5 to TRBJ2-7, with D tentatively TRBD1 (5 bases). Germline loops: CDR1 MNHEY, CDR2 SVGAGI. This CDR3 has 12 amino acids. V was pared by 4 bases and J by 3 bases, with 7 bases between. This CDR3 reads CASSWGSYEQYF. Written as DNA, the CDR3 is TGTGCCAGCAGTTGGGGCAGCTACGAGCAGTACTTC.

CDR3 DNA: TGTGCCAGTAGAGAGGGAACTTATAGCAATCAGCCCCAGCATTTT. This gives the protein CASREGTYSNQPQHF. The gene calls are TRBV19 and TRBJ1-5, with D hard to call. The CDR3 contains 15 residues. Trimming stripped 6 bases from V and 0 bases from J, with 12 bases between. The V gene's germline CDR1 is LNHDA and CDR2 SQIVND (reference sequence).

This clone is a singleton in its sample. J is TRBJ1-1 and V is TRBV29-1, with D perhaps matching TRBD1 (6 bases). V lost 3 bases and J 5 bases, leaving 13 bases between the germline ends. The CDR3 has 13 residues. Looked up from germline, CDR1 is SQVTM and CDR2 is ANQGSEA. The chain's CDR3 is CSVDRGAGTEAFF. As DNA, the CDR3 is TGCAGCGTTGATCGGGGGGCCGGGACTGAAGCTTTCTTT. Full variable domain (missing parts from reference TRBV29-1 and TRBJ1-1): SAVISQKPSRDICQRGTSLTIQCQVDSQVTMMFWYRQQPGQSLTLIATANQGSEATYESGFVIDKFPISRPNLTFSTLTVSNMSPEDSSIYLCSVDRGAGTEAFFGQGTRLTVV.

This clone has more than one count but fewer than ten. This CDR3 is CASSPRTGVGETQYF. In DNA, the CDR3 is TGTGCCAGCAGCCCGCGGACAGGGGTCGGGGAGACCCAGTACTTC. The chain couples TRBV7-9 to TRBJ2-5, with TRBD1 identical over 9 bases. The length of the CDR3 is 15 residues. Looked up from germline, CDR1 is SEHNR and CDR2 is FQNEAQ (reference sequence). With 5 bases clipped from V and 5 bases from J, the junction kept 9 bases outside the gene matches.

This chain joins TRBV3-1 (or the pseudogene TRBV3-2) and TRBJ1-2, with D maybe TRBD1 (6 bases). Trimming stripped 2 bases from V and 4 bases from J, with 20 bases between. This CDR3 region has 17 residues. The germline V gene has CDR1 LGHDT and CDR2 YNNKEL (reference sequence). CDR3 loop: CASSQRPARGGPYGYTF. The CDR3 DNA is TGTGCCAGCAGCCAAAGGCCCGCAAGGGGGGGACCCTATGGCTACACCTTC.

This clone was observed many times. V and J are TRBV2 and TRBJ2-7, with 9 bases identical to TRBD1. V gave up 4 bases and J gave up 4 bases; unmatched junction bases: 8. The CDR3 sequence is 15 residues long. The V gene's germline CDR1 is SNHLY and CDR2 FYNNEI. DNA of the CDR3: TGTGCCAGCAGTGCCTCTACAGGGGGCCCTTACGAGCAGTACTTC. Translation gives CASSASTGGPYEQYF. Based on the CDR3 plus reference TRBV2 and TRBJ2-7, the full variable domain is EPEVTQTPSHQVTQMGQEVILRCVPISNHLYFYWYRQILGQKVEFLVSFYNNEISEKSEIFDDQFSVERPDGSNFTLKIRSTKLEDSAMYFCASSASTGGPYEQYFGPGTRLTVT.